The sequence of this TCR beta chain was determined in a study of blood T cell repertoires in COVID-19. Study overall: Acute and convalescent COVID-19 specimens originated in the United States, Italy and Spain. Nucleic acid was either cDNA or gDNA, and it came from T cells, B-cell-depleted T cells, or PBMCs.

Original analysis: Nucleated cell number was recorded as an estimate derived from reference gene primer amplification. Only in-frame clones appear in the TCRdb table, and some are missing; sequencing was by immunoSEQ multiplex PCR. The DNA gave D and trimming, while V, J and clone size come from that table. The data contain about 440,000 clones, more than 70% of them singletons. The Seattle site enrolled patients during active infection and followed them longitudinally. V lost 6 bases and J lost 5; bases outside the gene matches: 14. Germline CDR1 reads MDHEN; CDR2 reads SYDVKM. CDR3 length equals 16 residues.

The receptor comes from a woman between 45 and 60 years old with COVID-19, enrolled during active disease. Source material: peripheral blood. The V gene is TRBV28, the J gene TRBJ1-2; 8 bases are a match to TRBD1. Here the CDR3 reads CASSNPRGRGGYGYTF. The CDR3 region has the DNA TGTGCCAGCAGCAACCCCAGGGGGCGCGGAGGATATGGCTACACCTTC.